This TCR beta chain was observed in a study of blood T cell repertoires in COVID-19. Overall study context: Sources were T cells, B-cell-depleted T cells, or PBMCs; the material itself was cDNA or gDNA.

The table came from immunoSEQ multiplex PCR; TCRdb's copy has only in-frame clones and leaves some out. The sample contains a few hundred thousand clones, roughly 87% of which appear only once. In germline, CDR1 is LNHDA, CDR2 SQIVND (reference sequence). Trimming at V came to 0 bases and at J to 12 bases, leaving 4 bases not matched to a gene. CDR3 length: 14 residues. A few counts support this clone. The sequenced sample was PBMCs or T cells enriched from blood (not recorded which). This receptor was identified in a woman between 18 and 29 years old who had recovered from COVID-19. V gene TRBV19 combines with J gene TRBJ2-1; 11 bases align to TRBD2. The CDR3 nucleotides read TGTGCCAGTAGTATAGAGGGGACTAGCGGACGGCAGTTCTTC. This translates into CASSIEGTSGRQFF. The full variable domain, in which reference TRBV19 and TRBJ2-1 provide the parts outside the CDR3, is DGGITQSPKYLFRKEGQNVTLSCEQNLNHDAMYWYRQDPGQGLRLIYYSQIVNDFQKGDIAEGYSVSREKKESFPLTVTSAQKNPTAFYLCASSIEGTSGRQFFGPGTRLTVL.